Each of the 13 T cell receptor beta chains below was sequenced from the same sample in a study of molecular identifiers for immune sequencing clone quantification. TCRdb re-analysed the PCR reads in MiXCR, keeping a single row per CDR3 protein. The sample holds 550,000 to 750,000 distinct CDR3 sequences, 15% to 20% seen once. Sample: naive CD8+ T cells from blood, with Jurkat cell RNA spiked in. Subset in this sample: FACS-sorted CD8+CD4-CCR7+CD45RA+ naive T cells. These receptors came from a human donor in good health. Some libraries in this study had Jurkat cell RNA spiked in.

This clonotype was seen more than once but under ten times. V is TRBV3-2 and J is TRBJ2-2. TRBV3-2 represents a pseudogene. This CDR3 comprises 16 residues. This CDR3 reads CASSQDFRFYAGELFF. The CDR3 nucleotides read TGTGCCAGCAGCCAAGATTTTAGATTTTACGCCGGGGAGCTGTTTTTT.

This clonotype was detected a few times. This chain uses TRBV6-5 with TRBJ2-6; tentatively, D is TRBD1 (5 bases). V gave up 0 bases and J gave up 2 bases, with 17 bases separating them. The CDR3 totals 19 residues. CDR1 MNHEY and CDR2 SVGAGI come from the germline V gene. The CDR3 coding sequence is TGTGCCAGCAGTTACTCGACAGTTAGCCGTTTTCCTGGGGCCAACGTCCTGACTTTC. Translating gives CASSYSTVSRFPGANVLTF.

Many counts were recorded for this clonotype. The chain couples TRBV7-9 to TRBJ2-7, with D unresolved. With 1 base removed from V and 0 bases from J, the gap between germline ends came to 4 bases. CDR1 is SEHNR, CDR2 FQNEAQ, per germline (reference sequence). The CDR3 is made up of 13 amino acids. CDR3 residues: CASSLGFSYEQYF. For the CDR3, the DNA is TGTGCCAGCAGCTTAGGCTTCTCCTACGAGCAGTACTTC.

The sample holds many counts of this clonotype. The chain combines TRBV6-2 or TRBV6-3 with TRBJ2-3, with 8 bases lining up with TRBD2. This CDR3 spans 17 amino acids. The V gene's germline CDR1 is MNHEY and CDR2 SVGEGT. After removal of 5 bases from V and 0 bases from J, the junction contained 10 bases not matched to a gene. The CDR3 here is CASSQTTSGISTDTQYF. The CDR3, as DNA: TGTGCCAGCAGTCAGACAACTAGCGGAATTAGCACAGATACGCAGTATTTT.

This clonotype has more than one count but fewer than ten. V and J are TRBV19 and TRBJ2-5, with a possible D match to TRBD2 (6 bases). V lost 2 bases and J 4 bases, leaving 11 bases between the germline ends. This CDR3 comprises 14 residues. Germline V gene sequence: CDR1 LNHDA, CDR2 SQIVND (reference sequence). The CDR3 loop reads CASSIFGTRETQYF. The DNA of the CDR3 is TGTGCCAGTAGTATATTTGGGACTCGAGAGACCCAGTACTTC.

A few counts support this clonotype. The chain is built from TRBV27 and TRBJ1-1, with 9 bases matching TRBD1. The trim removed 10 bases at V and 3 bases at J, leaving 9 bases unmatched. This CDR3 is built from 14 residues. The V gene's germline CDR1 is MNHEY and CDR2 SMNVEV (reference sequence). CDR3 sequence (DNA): TGTGCCACGAGTCACGGGACAGGGTACACTGAAGCTTTCTTT. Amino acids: CATSHGTGYTEAFF.

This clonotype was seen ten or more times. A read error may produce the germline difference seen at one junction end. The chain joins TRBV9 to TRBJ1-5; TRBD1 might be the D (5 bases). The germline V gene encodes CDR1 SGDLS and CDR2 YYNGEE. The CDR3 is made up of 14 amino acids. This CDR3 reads CASSGGASNQPQHF. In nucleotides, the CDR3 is TGTGCCAGTAGCGGGGGTGCCAGCAATCAGCCCCAGCATTTT.

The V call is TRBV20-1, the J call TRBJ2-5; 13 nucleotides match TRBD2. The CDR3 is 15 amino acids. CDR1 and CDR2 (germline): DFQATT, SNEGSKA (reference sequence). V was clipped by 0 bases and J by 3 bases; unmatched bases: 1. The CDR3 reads CSARDGTSGEETQYF. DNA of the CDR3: TGCAGTGCTAGAGATGGGACTAGCGGGGAAGAGACCCAGTACTTC.

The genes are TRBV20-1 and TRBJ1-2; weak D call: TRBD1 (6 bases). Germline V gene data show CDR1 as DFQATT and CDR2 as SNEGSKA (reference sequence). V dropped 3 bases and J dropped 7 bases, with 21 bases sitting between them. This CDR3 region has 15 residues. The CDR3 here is CSARGTLLTNIGYTF. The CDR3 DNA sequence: TGCAGTGCTAGGGGGACACTCCTGACTAATATTGGCTACACCTTC.

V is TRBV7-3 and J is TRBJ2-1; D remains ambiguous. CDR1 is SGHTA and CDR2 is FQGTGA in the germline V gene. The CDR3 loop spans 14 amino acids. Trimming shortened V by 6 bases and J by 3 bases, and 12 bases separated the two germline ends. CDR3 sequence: CASRDFSLYNEQFF. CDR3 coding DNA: TGTGCCAGCAGAGATTTCAGTCTCTACAATGAGCAGTTCTTC.

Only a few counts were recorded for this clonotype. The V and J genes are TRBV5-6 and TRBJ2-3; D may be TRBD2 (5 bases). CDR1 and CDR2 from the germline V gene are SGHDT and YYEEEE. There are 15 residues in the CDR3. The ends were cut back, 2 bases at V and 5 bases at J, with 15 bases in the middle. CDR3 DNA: TGTGCCAGCAGCTTAGACCTAGCCCTAGTAGATACGCAGTATTTT. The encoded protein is CASSLDLALVDTQYF.

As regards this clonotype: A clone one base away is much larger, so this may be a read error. The CDR3 nucleotides are TGTGCTAGTGGTTTAGTGGGGTTAGCCTACGAGCAGTGCTTC. It specifies CASGLVGLAYEQCF. This chain connects TRBV12-5 to TRBJ2-7; D is uncertain. CDR1 is LGHNT, CDR2 FRNRAP, per germline. The CDR3 consists of 14 residues.

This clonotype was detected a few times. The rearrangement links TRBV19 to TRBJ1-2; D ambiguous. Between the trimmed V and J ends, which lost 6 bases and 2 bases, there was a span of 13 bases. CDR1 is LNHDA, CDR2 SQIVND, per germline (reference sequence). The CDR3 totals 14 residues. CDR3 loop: CASSPINTNYGYTF. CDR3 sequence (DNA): TGTGCCAGTAGCCCGATCAACACCAACTATGGCTACACCTTC.